This TCR beta chain stems from a study of STAT5B mutations in CD4+ large granular lymphocyte leukemia (dated by TCRdb to between 2021 and 2024). About the investigation overall: Among healthy controls, the CDR3 'QG' motif was associated with a particular HLA allele. The study compared the TCRbeta repertoires of patients with CD4+ T-cell large granular lymphocyte leukemia against those of healthy blood donors. The purity of purified fractions was confirmed by flow cytometry on FACSCanto II or FACSVerse to exceed 95% among lymphocytes. The research as a whole found: The data were not HLA-matched, and the higher clonality in CD4+ T-LGLL than in CD8+ T-LGLL could be due to the relatively small sample size. The main leukemic clonotypes were found to be private to each patient, although around 26% of the main leukemic clonotypes were detected at low frequency in the non-leukemic repertoires of other patients. CD4-sorted patient repertoires appeared more clonal than healthy CD4+ repertoires, and this difference persisted after removing the putative leukemic clones.

The immunoSEQ assay at survey resolution was applied to genomic DNA for sequencing of TCRbeta rearrangements. The published analysis was carried out like this. A lowest detectable productive clonotype frequency of 2.59 x 10-5 was observed in the TCR sequencing data. Only productive TCRbeta rearrangements, defined as complete and in-frame sequences, were included in the analyses. Clonality for each sample was calculated as Simpson clonality in the immunoSEQ Analyzer version 3.0. Clones were binned by frequency as very rare, small, medium, large (1-20%) or hyperexpanded (>20%). OLGA 1.2.3 estimated generation probabilities, VDJtools produced V-gene circos plots, VDJdb was queried for specificities, and GLIPH identified CDR3 motifs. The clones in this table, taken by TCRdb from immuneACCESS, are in-frame only. Not every clone is retained; where verified, under half of the shortfall comes from an unresolved V gene, and the cause of the rest is unknown. That table gives V, J and clone size, and the DNA gave D and trimming. The sample profile shows around 30,000 clones; 65% to 80% of them were found once. The top ten clones comprise approximately 3.3% of the sample.

In the case of this clone: Its target antigen remains unknown. One base away there is no much larger clone; base qualities are not given.

The healthy controls were 35 or so blood donors, and the buffy coats of these donors were supplied by the Finnish Red Cross blood service. All TCR-sequenced material derived from peripheral blood: patient blood samples and healthy donor buffy coats. Peripheral blood mononuclear cells were isolated by Ficoll-Hypaque gradient centrifugation. For the healthy controls, CD4+ cells were obtained from buffy coats by magnetic purification. Genomic DNA was extracted using the Gentra Puregene Cell and Tissue kit, and a Qubit 2.0 fluorometer was used to quantify it. What was sequenced was CD4+ T cells from blood buffy coats. The sequence came from a human donor in good health.

The CDR3 region: CASSETRGNAGELFF. The DNA sequence reads TGTGCCAGCAGTGAGACACGGGGGAATGCCGGGGAGCTGTTTTTT. This receptor chain uses TRBV2 and TRBJ2-2; a weak D assignment points to TRBD2 (6 bases agree). The junction shows trimming of 3 bases on V and 6 bases on J, plus 14 bases between the germline ends. CDR1 SNHLY and CDR2 FYNNEI are derived from the germline V gene. The CDR3 contains 15 residues, cysteine and phenylalanine counted. Only CDR3 DNA is held: 45 bases, read in frame from base 1. Reference TRBV2 and TRBJ2-2 proteins supply the regions before and after the CDR3; the full variable domain is: EPEVTQTPSHQVTQMGQEVILRCVPISNHLYFYWYRQILGQKVEFLVSFYNNEISEKSEIFDDQFSVERPDGSNFTLKIRSTKLEDSAMYFCASSETRGNAGELFFGEGSRLTVL.